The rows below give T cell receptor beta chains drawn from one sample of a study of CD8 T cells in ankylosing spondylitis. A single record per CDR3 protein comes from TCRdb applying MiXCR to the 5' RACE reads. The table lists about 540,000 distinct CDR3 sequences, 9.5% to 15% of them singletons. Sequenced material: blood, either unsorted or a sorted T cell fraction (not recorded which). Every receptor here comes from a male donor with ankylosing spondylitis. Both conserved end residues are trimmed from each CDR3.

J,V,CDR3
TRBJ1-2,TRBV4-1,ASSQVAGTNYGYT
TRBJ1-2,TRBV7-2,ASSLVGNYGYT
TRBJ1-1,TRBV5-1,ASSSTNTEAF
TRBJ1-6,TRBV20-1,SARGGRQGDNSPLH
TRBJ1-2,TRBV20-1,SASRNSGSSYGYT
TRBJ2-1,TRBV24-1,ATSDRLAGDGNEQF
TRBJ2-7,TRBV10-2,ASSESVSYEQY
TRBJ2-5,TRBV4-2,ASSQEKGRETQY
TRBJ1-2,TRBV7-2,ASSRDPGVQGYT
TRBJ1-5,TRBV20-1,SARGHQPQH
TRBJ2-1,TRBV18,ASSPIGGSIDEQF
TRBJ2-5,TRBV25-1,ASSDPPRETQY
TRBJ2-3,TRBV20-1,SAYRQGATDTQY
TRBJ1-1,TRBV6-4,ASSDGGYTEAF
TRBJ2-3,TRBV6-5,ASSYSAGGPGDTQY
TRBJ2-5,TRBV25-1,ASSEKARETQY
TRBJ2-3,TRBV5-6,ASGNSGQGPDTQY
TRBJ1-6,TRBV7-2,ASSLASSGSSYNSPLH
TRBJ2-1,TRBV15,ATSRDVVSYNEQF
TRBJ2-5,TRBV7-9,ASSSLEGGKQETQY
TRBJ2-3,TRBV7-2,ASSPIPGLADTQY
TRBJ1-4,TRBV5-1,ASSLAGRTGEKLF
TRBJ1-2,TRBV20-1,SAKSLSYPYGYT
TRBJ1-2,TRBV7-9,ASSPSGADLYGYT
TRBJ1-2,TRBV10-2,ASSESLTGTAGYT
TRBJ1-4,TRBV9,ASSGRQGSNEKLF